A single sample gave rise to the 15 T cell receptor beta chains below, sequenced in a study of T cell clones after liver transplantation. TCRdb's table, derived via immunoSEQ multiplex PCR, lists solely in-frame clones and lacks some. In the table there are some 70,000 clones, about 92% of which are singletons. This sample comprised CD4+ T cells from blood, obtained before liver transplant. These receptor sequences come from a human donor who received a liver transplant.

The chain has TRBV7-8 and TRBJ2-3; possibly TRBD2 for D (6 bases). Germline V gives CDR1 SGHVS, CDR2 FQNEAQ. V dropped 3 bases and J dropped 0 bases, with 10 bases sitting between them. CDR3 length: 15 amino acids. The CDR3, as DNA: TGTGCCAGCAGCTTGAGGAGCGGGAGCACAGATACGCAGTATTTT. Protein product: CASSLRSGSTDTQYF. The full variable domain, rest sourced from reference TRBV7-8 and TRBJ2-3, is GAGVSQSPRYKVAKRGQDVALRCDPISGHVSLFWYQQALGQGPEFLTYFQNEAQLDKSGLPSDRFFAERPEGSVSTLKIQRTQQEDSAVYLCASSLRSGSTDTQYFGPGTRLTVL.

In its sample, this clone was seen a few times. The chain recombines TRBV6-5 with TRBJ1-5; 7 bases agree with TRBD1. Germline CDR1 and CDR2: MNHEY and SVGAGI. This CDR3 spans 16 amino acids. V shed 0 bases, J shed 1 base, and the junction held 3 bases outside the gene matches. This CDR3 is CASSYSRDSSNQPQHF. The CDR3 nucleotides are TGTGCCAGCAGTTACTCCCGGGACAGCAGCAATCAGCCCCAGCATTTT.

The chain is built from TRBV12-5 and TRBJ1-2, with D tentatively TRBD1 (5 bases). Trimming took off 1 base at V and 7 bases at J, with 10 bases between the two ends. CDR1 is LGHNT, CDR2 FRNRAP, per germline. The CDR3 sequence is 13 residues long. The chain's CDR3 is CASGLGGGIGYTF. CDR3 nucleotides: TGTGCTAGTGGTTTGGGGGGCGGTATTGGCTACACCTTC.

The chain combines TRBV5-1 with TRBJ2-1, with 8 bases lining up with TRBD2. Germline trimming cut 2 bases from V and 4 bases from J; bases unmatched to any gene: 11. CDR1 is SGHRS, CDR2 YFSETQ, per germline. The CDR3 sequence is 17 residues long. The CDR3 here is CASSFGASGWGYNEQFF. The DNA for the CDR3 is TGCGCCAGCAGCTTCGGGGCTAGCGGGTGGGGTTACAATGAGCAGTTCTTC. Together with reference TRBV5-1 and TRBJ2-1, the CDR3 gives the full variable domain: KAGVTQTPRYLIKTRGQQVTLSCSPISGHRSVSWYQQTPGQGLQFLFEYFSETQRNKGNFPGRFSGRQFSNSRSEMNVSTLELGDSALYLCASSFGASGWGYNEQFFGPGTRLTVL.

CDR3 amino acids: CASSLTVNTEAFF. The CDR3 DNA sequence: TGTGCCAGCAGCTTGACAGTGAACACTGAAGCTTTCTTT. The rearrangement uses TRBV11-3 and TRBJ1-1; a possible D gene is TRBD1 (5 bases). From germline, CDR1 is SGHNT and CDR2 YENEEA. The CDR3 runs 13 residues. V was pared by 3 bases and J by 0 bases, with 5 bases between.

The CDR3 sequence is CASSDGTGTPETQYF. In DNA form, the CDR3 reads TGTGCCAGCAGTGACGGGACAGGGACCCCAGAGACCCAGTACTTC. The rearrangement uses TRBV2 and TRBJ2-5; 9 bases match TRBD1. The CDR3 spans 15 residues. CDR1 and CDR2 from the germline V gene are SNHLY and FYNNEI. The trim removed 3 bases at V and 4 bases at J, leaving 6 bases unmatched.

This clone was seen only a few times. Here the CDR3 DNA reads TGTGCCAGCTCACCCCAGGCAGCCTACGAGCAGTACTTC. It is translated as CASSPQAAYEQYF. The chain has TRBV18 and TRBJ2-7; D gene uncertain. Germline-derived CDR1 and CDR2 are KGHSH and LQKENI. This CDR3 contains 13 residues. V was clipped by 3 bases and J by 2 bases, with 8 bases between them.

The chain has TRBV19 and TRBJ1-5; 7 bases fit TRBD1. Germline loops: CDR1 LNHDA, CDR2 SQIVND (reference sequence). This CDR3 spans 14 amino acids. V shed 6 bases and J 5 bases; nucleotides not matched to a gene: 7. Here the CDR3 reads CASSRDRVDQPQHF. CDR3 DNA: TGTGCCAGTAGCCGAGACAGGGTAGATCAGCCCCAGCATTTT.

This clone was detected only once. The CDR3 region is CASSPAGDNEQFF. CDR3 coding DNA: TGTGCCAGCAGCCCAGCGGGAGACAATGAGCAGTTCTTC. This sequence joins TRBV7-2 and TRBJ2-1, with TRBD2 matching over 8 bases. Unmatched junction bases numbered 2, after V lost 5 bases and J lost 5 bases. This CDR3 spans 13 amino acids. Germline V CDR1 and CDR2: SGHTA, FQGNSA.

This sequence joins TRBV7-3 and TRBJ2-2, with TRBD2 identical over 8 bases. CDR1 is SGHTA, CDR2 FQGTGA, per germline. The CDR3 extends over 19 amino acids. Trimming at V came to 5 bases and at J to 3 bases, leaving 17 bases not matched to a gene. The CDR3 region has the DNA TGTGCCAGCAGCAAGGGGGTACTAGCGGACCGGAGGGACACCGGGGAGCTGTTTTTT. Residues: CASSKGVLADRRDTGELFF.

This chain joins TRBV5-1 and TRBJ2-3; 13 bases are shared with TRBD2. Germline CDR1 is SGHRS and CDR2 is YFSETQ. The CDR3 has 15 amino acids. Trimming at V came to 0 bases and at J to 5 bases, leaving 0 bases not matched to a gene. CDR3 sequence reads: CASSLGLAGGDTQYF. DNA of the CDR3: TGCGCCAGCAGCTTGGGACTAGCGGGAGGAGATACGCAGTATTTT.

The gene calls are TRBV14 and TRBJ2-5; 7 bases map to TRBD1. Germline trimming cut 4 bases from V and 5 bases from J; bases unmatched to any gene: 16. The CDR3 covers 17 residues. Germline CDR1 and CDR2: SGHDN and FVKESK. CDR3 in DNA: TGTGCCAGCAGCCCAGGGACAGCCCTCGGACGCCAGGAGACCCAGTACTTC. It encodes CASSPGTALGRQETQYF.

The rearrangement joins TRBV18 to TRBJ2-1, with 10 bases identical to TRBD2. J lost 10 bases, V lost 0 bases, and 0 bases had no gene match. CDR1 is KGHSH and CDR2 is LQKENI in the germline V gene. The CDR3 sequence is 13 residues long. This chain's CDR3 is CASSPPGLAEQFF. CDR3 nucleotide sequence: TGTGCCAGCTCACCACCGGGACTAGCGGAGCAGTTCTTC.

V and J are TRBV7-6 and TRBJ2-1; TRBD1 matches at 7 bases. Germline CDR1 reads SGHVS; CDR2 reads FNYEAQ. Germline trimming cut 0 bases from V and 4 bases from J; bases unmatched to any gene: 6. The CDR3 has 16 residues. The CDR3 nucleotides are TGTGCCAGCAGCTTAGCGAGGGACAGATTTTACAATGAGCAGTTCTTC. Translation: CASSLARDRFYNEQFF.

The chain couples TRBV5-4 to TRBJ2-2, with 10 bases identical to TRBD1. CDR3 length: 16 amino acids. Germline V gives CDR1 SGHNT, CDR2 YYREEE (reference sequence). Losses at the gene ends were 3 bases for V and 7 bases for J; bases not matched to a gene: 9. This CDR3 is CASSYGQGGRDGELFF. DNA of the CDR3: TGTGCCAGCAGCTACGGACAGGGGGGGCGTGACGGGGAGCTGTTTTTT. The full variable domain, with the rest looked up from reference TRBV5-4 and TRBJ2-2, is ETGVTQSPTHLIKTRGQQVTLRCSSQSGHNTVSWYQQALGQGPQFIFQYYREEENGRGNFPPRFSGLQFPNYSSELNVNALELDDSALYLCASSYGQGGRDGELFFGEGSRLTVL.